This TCR beta chain is from a study of T cells after yellow fever vaccination. MiXCR, applied by TCRdb to the 5' RACE reads, yields one record per CDR3 protein. This table holds a few hundred thousand distinct CDR3 sequences, over 3.5% found once. Here the sequenced sample was PBMCs, taken 5 days after the yellow fever booster vaccination. The receptor was isolated from a man younger than 35 who received the YFV17D yellow fever vaccine.

In nucleotides, the CDR3 is TGTGCCAGCAGCTTAAGCGGGGAAAACGAGCAGTACGTC. As protein: CASSLSGENEQYV. The chain employs TRBV7-3 and TRBJ2-7; D might be TRBD2 (6 bases). Per the germline V gene, CDR1 is SGHTA and CDR2 is FQGTGA. V lost 1 base and J 5 bases, leaving 9 bases between the germline ends. The CDR3 is 13 residues long.